Each of the 2 T cell receptor beta chains below was sequenced from the same sample in a study of cytomegalovirus exposure and HLA in healthy donors. It was with 60 Vbeta and 13 Jbeta primers that the PCR ran. Produced via immunoSEQ multiplex PCR; TCRdb's table is partial and in-frame only. The table has 150,000 to 200,000 clones, about 79% seen once. The sequencing input was PBMCs. The origin of the receptors is a man in his forties or fifties in good health and CMV-seropositive.

The J gene is TRBJ2-1, the V gene TRBV5-1, with 8 bases aligning to TRBD1. The CDR3 loop spans 13 amino acids. CDR1 and CDR2 (germline): SGHRS, YFSETQ. Losses at the gene ends were 4 bases for V and 6 bases for J; bases not matched to a gene: 3. CDR3 loop: CASSVDRVNEQFF. The CDR3 nucleotides read TGCGCCAGCAGCGTGGACAGGGTCAATGAGCAGTTCTTC.

This clone was seen more than once but under ten times. This chain connects TRBV27 to TRBJ1-4; D is uncertain. Germline V gene sequence: CDR1 MNHEY, CDR2 SMNVEV (reference sequence). The V end lost 4 bases, the J end lost 4 bases, and 13 bases lay between the germline ends. The CDR3 covers 15 residues. The DNA for the CDR3 is TGTGCCAGCAGTTCACATCTTGCGGGTAATGAAAAACTGTTTTTT. Protein: CASSSHLAGNEKLFF.